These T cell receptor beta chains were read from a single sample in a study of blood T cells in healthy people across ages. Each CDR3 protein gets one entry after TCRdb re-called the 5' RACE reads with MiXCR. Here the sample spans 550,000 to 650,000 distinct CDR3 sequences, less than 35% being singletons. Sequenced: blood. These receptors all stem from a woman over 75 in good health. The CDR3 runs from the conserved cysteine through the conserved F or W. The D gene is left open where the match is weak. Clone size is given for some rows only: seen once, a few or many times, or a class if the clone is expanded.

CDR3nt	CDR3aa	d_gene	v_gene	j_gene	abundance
TGTGCCAGCAGCCCCGCGGGACGGACCTATGGCTACACCTTC	CASSPAGRTYGYTF	-	TRBV7-2	TRBJ1-2	many
TGTGCCAGCAGCCCCATGGGGGGGGGCCCTTACGAGCAGTACTTC	CASSPMGGGPYEQYF	-	TRBV12-3/TRBV12-4	TRBJ2-7	many
TGTGCCAGCAGCCAGGGAGTCCTGGGCGATCAGCCCCAGCATTTT	CASSQGVLGDQPQHF	-	TRBV3-1	TRBJ1-5	-
TGTGCCAGCAGCCAAGATGGGCTGCCTAAAGCTTTCTTT	CASSQDGLPKAFF	-	TRBV4-2	TRBJ1-1	-
TGTGCCAGCAGCGTACTGACAGGATCTGAAGAGACCCAGTACTTC	CASSVLTGSEETQYF	-	TRBV9	TRBJ2-5	many
TGCGTCAGCAGCTTGGGGGGGGCGCAAAACATTCAGTACTTC	CVSSLGGAQNIQYF	-	TRBV5-1	TRBJ2-4	-
TGCAGCGGTTCTCACAACGCGGGGCTCGACAATGAGCAGTACTTC	CSGSHNAGLDNEQYF	-	TRBV29-1	TRBJ2-7	few
TGTGCCGGCAGCTTAGTCCGGACAGGGATGACCACTGAAGCTTTCTTT	CAGSLVRTGMTTEAFF	TRBD1	TRBV7-9	TRBJ1-1	-
TGTGCCAGCTCATTGCATCGGACAGGGCAGCGATCACCCCTCCACTTT	CASSLHRTGQRSPLHF	TRBD1	TRBV18	TRBJ1-6	few
TGCAGTGCTCTTCTTATGCGGGGGGGACAAGAGACCCAGTACTTC	CSALLMRGGQETQYF	TRBD2	TRBV20-1	TRBJ2-5	many
TGCGCCAGCAGCCAGAACTCCCAGGGGTCCAGGGGGAATGAAAAACTGTTTTTT	CASSQNSQGSRGNEKLFF	TRBD1	TRBV4-3	TRBJ1-4	-
TGCAGTGCTAGAGGGGGACAGCAAGCCTACGAGCAGTACTTC	CSARGGQQAYEQYF	TRBD1	TRBV20-1	TRBJ2-7	-
TGCGCCAGCAGCCCACGGGACACCAGCAGCTCCTACGAGCAGTACTTC	CASSPRDTSSSYEQYF	-	TRBV5-1	TRBJ2-7	few
TGCAGCCCCGTTGACACTACCGGCACAGATACGCAGTATTTT	CSPVDTTGTDTQYF	-	TRBV20-1	TRBJ2-3	few
TGCGCCAGCAGCCCCGGAGGACAGCCGGGCGCCTATGGCTACACCTTC	CASSPGGQPGAYGYTF	-	TRBV4-1	TRBJ1-2	many
TGTGCCAGCAGCCCCGGACTAGTGGGGCGAAGCTCCTACAATGAGCAGTTCTTC	CASSPGLVGRSSYNEQFF	TRBD2	TRBV9	TRBJ2-1	-
TGTGCCTGGGTGCTAAGGCAGGGAATGGGCCACACCTTC	CAWVLRQGMGHTF	-	TRBV30	TRBJ1-2	-
TGTGCCAGCAGTCGGGGGGATAAGCAGTTCTTC	CASSRGDKQFF	TRBD2	TRBV6-5	TRBJ2-1	-
TGTGCCAGCAGCTACCAGGGGGCACCAGATACGCAGTATTTT	CASSYQGAPDTQYF	TRBD1	TRBV7-3	TRBJ2-3	many
TGCAGCGTGTACGGGAGACAGGGAGTCGATGAGCAGTTCTTC	CSVYGRQGVDEQFF	-	TRBV29-1	TRBJ2-1	many
TGTGCCAGCAGTGAAGCGCTTCCGGGGGCCCGCTCCTACGAGCAGTACTTC	CASSEALPGARSYEQYF	-	TRBV2	TRBJ2-7	many
TGTGCCAGTAGTAGCCAGGGGGCAGCGGACTATGGCTACACCTTC	CASSSQGAADYGYTF	TRBD1	TRBV19	TRBJ1-2	few
TGTGCCAGCAGGACGGGACAGGGATCCCCATCCTACGAGCAGTACTTC	CASRTGQGSPSYEQYF	TRBD1	TRBV3-1	TRBJ2-7	many
TGTGCCAGCAGCCCCCGTTGGGGGGCGAGGGACACTGAAGCTTTCTTT	CASSPRWGARDTEAFF	-	TRBV14	TRBJ1-1	-
TGTGCCAGCAGTACTACAGGGCCGAACACCGGGGAGCTGTTTTTT	CASSTTGPNTGELFF	-	TRBV12-3/TRBV12-4	TRBJ2-2	few
TGTGCCAGCAGCCGTAGCGGGGAACAAGAGACCCAGTACTTC	CASSRSGEQETQYF	TRBD2	TRBV3-1	TRBJ2-5	few
TGCGCCAGCAGCCAAGAAGGTTGGGTAGCCAAAAACATTCAGTACTTC	CASSQEGWVAKNIQYF	-	TRBV4-1	TRBJ2-4	many
TGTGCCAGCAGCCAAAGCGTCGATGACTATGGCTACACCTTC	CASSQSVDDYGYTF	-	TRBV7-9	TRBJ1-2	few
TGTGCCAGCCATCGGGCAGGGGCCTACGAGCAGTACTTC	CASHRAGAYEQYF	-	TRBV6-5	TRBJ2-7	many
TGCAGCGTTGTTCCAGGGGGGCAAGAGACCCAGTACTTC	CSVVPGGQETQYF	-	TRBV29-1	TRBJ2-5	many
TGCGCCAGCAGCTCCGGACTAACAAGCAGCACAGATACGCAGTATTTT	CASSSGLTSSTDTQYF	-	TRBV5-1	TRBJ2-3	-
TGTGCCAGCAGTTACTTGCTGGGCGGGGAGGTCCTCGGGGCCAACGTCCTGACTTTC	CASSYLLGGEVLGANVLTF	-	TRBV6-2/TRBV6-3	TRBJ2-6	many
TGTGCCAGCAGTCGCTGGGCCGCAGATACGCAGTATTTT	CASSRWAADTQYF	-	TRBV12-3/TRBV12-4	TRBJ2-3	many
TGTGCCAGCAGCTTAGAACCCGGCGACGAGCAGTACTTC	CASSLEPGDEQYF	-	TRBV7-2	TRBJ2-7	few
TGTGCCAGTAGTATGTCTGACAATGAGCAGTTCTTC	CASSMSDNEQFF	-	TRBV19	TRBJ2-1	many
TGTGCCAGCAGCCGTTCGGGACGGACTAATGAAAAACTGTTTTTT	CASSRSGRTNEKLFF	-	TRBV4-2	TRBJ1-4	-
TGCAGTGCTACTTGGGGAGGGGGGCACACTGAAGCTTTCTTT	CSATWGGGHTEAFF	-	TRBV20-1	TRBJ1-1	-
TGTGCCAGCAGCCACCCATTGGGGGACGCTAGAGATACGCAGTATTTT	CASSHPLGDARDTQYF	-	TRBV3-1	TRBJ2-3	few
TGTGCCAGCAGCAAAGGGATGGACAGGGTTGATGAGCAGTTCTTC	CASSKGMDRVDEQFF	-	TRBV21-1	TRBJ2-1	-
TGTGCCAGCAGTTCGGGGTTGAGCAATCAGCCCCAGCATTTT	CASSSGLSNQPQHF	-	TRBV6-6	TRBJ1-5	many
TGTGCCAGCAGTGAGGGGCCCTACGAGCAGTACTTC	CASSEGPYEQYF	-	TRBV7-2	TRBJ2-7	many
TGTGCCAGCAGACGACAGGTTGAAGCTTTCTTT	CASRRQVEAFF	-	TRBV6-2/TRBV6-3	TRBJ1-1	-
TGTGCCTGGAGTGCACGTGTGGGGGCGGACAATAGCAATCAGCCCCAGCATTTT	CAWSARVGADNSNQPQHF	-	TRBV30	TRBJ1-5	few
TGTGCCAGCAGCCCTCCCCGACAGGTCCCGAACACTGAAGCTTTCTTT	CASSPPRQVPNTEAFF	-	TRBV3-1	TRBJ1-1	-
TGTGCCAGCAGCATAGCCGGGACAGGGGCCAACGTCCTGACTTTC	CASSIAGTGANVLTF	-	TRBV5-5	TRBJ2-6	many
TGCGCCAGCAGCTTGATGGTAGGGATGAGCACTGAAGCTTTCTTT	CASSLMVGMSTEAFF	-	TRBV5-1	TRBJ1-1	few
TGTGCCAGCACCGACAGGGGCCGGGGAGAGACCCAGTACTTC	CASTDRGRGETQYF	TRBD1	TRBV5-6	TRBJ2-5	many
TGTGCCAGCAGTTACTCGACGGGACAGGTGAACACTGAAGCTTTCTTT	CASSYSTGQVNTEAFF	TRBD1	TRBV6-5	TRBJ1-1	-
TGTGCCAGCAGCTTAGCTTTCGACAGGGCTAATCAGCCCCAGCATTTT	CASSLAFDRANQPQHF	TRBD1	TRBV7-2	TRBJ1-5	few
TGCAGTGCTAGTATGATACAGGGGGCTGTCTACGAGCAGTACTTC	CSASMIQGAVYEQYF	TRBD1	TRBV20-1	TRBJ2-7	many
TGTGCCAGCAGCTTAGCCCAGCGGGGGATAAACAATGAGCAGTTCTTC	CASSLAQRGINNEQFF	TRBD2	TRBV7-2	TRBJ2-1	many
TGCAGTGCTAGAGGTTCGGGTAGCAATCAGCCCCAGCATTTT	CSARGSGSNQPQHF	-	TRBV20-1	TRBJ1-5	-
TGTGCCAGCAGCTGGAGCTCTGGAAACACCATATATTTT	CASSWSSGNTIYF	-	TRBV7-2	TRBJ1-3	-